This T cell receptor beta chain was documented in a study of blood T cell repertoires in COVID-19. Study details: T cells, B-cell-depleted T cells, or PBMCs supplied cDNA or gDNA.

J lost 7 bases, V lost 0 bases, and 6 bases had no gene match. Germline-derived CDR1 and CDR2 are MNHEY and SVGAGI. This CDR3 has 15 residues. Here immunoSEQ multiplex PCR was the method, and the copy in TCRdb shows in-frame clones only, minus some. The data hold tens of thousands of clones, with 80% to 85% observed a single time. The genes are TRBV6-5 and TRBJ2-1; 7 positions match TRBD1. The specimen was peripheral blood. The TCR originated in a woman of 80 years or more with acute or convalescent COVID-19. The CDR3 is CASSYSETGWNEQFF. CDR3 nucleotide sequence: TGTGCCAGCAGTTACTCCGAGACAGGGTGGAATGAGCAGTTCTTC.